The entry that follows covers one T cell receptor (beta chain) sequence. Its antigen is undetermined. This sample stems from a study of identical twins. Study findings and constraints: Out-of-frame TCR alpha sharing observed in monozygotic twins exceeded model estimates.

Trimming took off 7 bases at V and 6 bases at J, with 11 bases between the two ends. The CDR3 sequence is 12 residues long. Germline V gene sequence: CDR1 MNHEY, CDR2 SVGAGI. Template switching added a universal primer site, and cDNA bore unique molecular identifiers. Via MiXCR, TCRdb re-called the 5' RACE reads, giving one row per CDR3 protein. The profile shows some 570,000 distinct CDR3 sequences, approximately 20% of them singletons. These data were likewise used in another study, on yellow fever vaccine responses in identical twins. This second report adds: As reported, the vaccine T cell response of twins seemed partly convergent and partly personalized.

The sequencing sample was made of CD4+ T cells sorted from blood. The sequence was collected from a woman between 18 and 30 years old in good health. The genes are TRBV6-5 and TRBJ2-3; TRBD2 might be the D (5 bases). This CDR3 is CASKEGPDTQYF. Here the CDR3 DNA reads TGTGCCAGCAAAGAGGGTCCCGATACGCAGTATTTT.